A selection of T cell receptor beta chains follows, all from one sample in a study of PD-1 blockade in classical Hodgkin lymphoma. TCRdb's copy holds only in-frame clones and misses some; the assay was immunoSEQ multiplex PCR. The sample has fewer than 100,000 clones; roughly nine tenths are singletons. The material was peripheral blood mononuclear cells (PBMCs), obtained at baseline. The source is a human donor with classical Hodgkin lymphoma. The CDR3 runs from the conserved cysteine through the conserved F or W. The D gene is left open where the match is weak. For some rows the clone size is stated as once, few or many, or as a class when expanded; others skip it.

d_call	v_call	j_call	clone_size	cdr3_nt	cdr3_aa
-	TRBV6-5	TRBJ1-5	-	TGTGCCAGCAGGGGACTGAGCAGCAATCAGCCCCAGCATTTT	CASRGLSSNQPQHF
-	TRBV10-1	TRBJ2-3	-	TGCGCCAGCAGCCGGGACATATCTAGCACAGATACGCAGTATTTT	CASSRDISSTDTQYF
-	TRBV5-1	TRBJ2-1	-	TGCGCCAGCAGCTTGGCCGTGGGCAATGAGCAGTTCTTC	CASSLAVGNEQFF
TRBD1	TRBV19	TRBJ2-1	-	TGTGCCAGTAGTCCTGGACAGGCGATATCCTACAATGAGCAGTTCTTC	CASSPGQAISYNEQFF
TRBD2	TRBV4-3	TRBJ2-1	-	TGCGCCAGCAGCCCTGGCAGTAGCGGGAGAGGCAATGAGCAGTTCTTC	CASSPGSSGRGNEQFF
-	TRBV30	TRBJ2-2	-	TGTGCCTGGAACCACCACGGGGGGAACACCGGGGAGCTGTTTTTT	CAWNHHGGNTGELFF
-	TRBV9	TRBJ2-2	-	TGTGCCAGCAGCGGTGGGACTGATAACACCGGGGAGCTGTTTTTT	CASSGGTDNTGELFF
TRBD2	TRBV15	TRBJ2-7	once	TGTGCCACCAGCAGAGAAGTTTGGCTAGCGGGATTCTACGAGCAGTACTTC	CATSREVWLAGFYEQYF
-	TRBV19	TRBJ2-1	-	TGTGCCAGTAGTACCCCCCTGCCAGGGCCCTCCTACAATGAGCAGTTCTTC	CASSTPLPGPSYNEQFF
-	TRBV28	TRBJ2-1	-	TGTGCCAGCATCCCGCCAACAGGGTCCAATGAGCAGTTCTTC	CASIPPTGSNEQFF
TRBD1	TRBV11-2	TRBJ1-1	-	TGTGCCAGCAGCTTACAGACAGGGGTAGAAGCTTTCTTT	CASSLQTGVEAFF
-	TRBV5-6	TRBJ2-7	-	TGTGCCAGCAGCTCCGGGCTGGGCCTCAACTACGAGCAGTACTTC	CASSSGLGLNYEQYF
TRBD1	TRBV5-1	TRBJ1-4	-	TGCGCCAGCAGCTTGGTGGGGGACAGTTCAGAAAAACTGTTTTTT	CASSLVGDSSEKLFF
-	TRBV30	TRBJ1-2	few	TGTGCCTGGAACCCCCGATTGAGTGGCTACACCTTC	CAWNPRLSGYTF
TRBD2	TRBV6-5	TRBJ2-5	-	TGTGCCAGCAGTTACCGACTAGCGGGAAGCGAGACCCAGTACTTC	CASSYRLAGSETQYF
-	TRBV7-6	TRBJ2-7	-	TGTGCCAGCAGCTTACAGGGCGGCTCCTACGAGCAGTACTTC	CASSLQGGSYEQYF
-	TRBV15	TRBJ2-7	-	TGTGCCACCAGCAGAGATTTCGGCGGAAACGAGCAGTACTTC	CATSRDFGGNEQYF
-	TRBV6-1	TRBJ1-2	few	TGTGCCAGCAGTGAACGAGGTAGGACTGGCTACACCTTC	CASSERGRTGYTF
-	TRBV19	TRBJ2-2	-	TGTGCCAGTAGTATAGTCCGGGACACCGGGGAGCTGTTTTTT	CASSIVRDTGELFF
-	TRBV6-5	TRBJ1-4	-	TGTGCCAGCGCCCCGGCTGGGGGGGATGAAAAACTGTTTTTT	CASAPAGGDEKLFF
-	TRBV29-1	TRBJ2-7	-	TGCAGCGTCCGAGACAGCTACGAGCAGTACTTC	CSVRDSYEQYF
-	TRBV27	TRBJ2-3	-	TGTGCCAGCAGTAGGCCCAGCACAGATACGCAGTATTTT	CASSRPSTDTQYF
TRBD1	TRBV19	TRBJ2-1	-	TGTGCCAGTAGGGCCGGGACAGGGACGGGCGAGCAGTTCTTC	CASRAGTGTGEQFF
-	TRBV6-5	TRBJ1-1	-	TGTGCCAGCAGTTTACTCATGAACACTGAAGCTTTCTTT	CASSLLMNTEAFF
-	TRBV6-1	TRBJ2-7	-	TGTGCCAGCGAGGAACAGAGCAGAGGCGAGCAGTACTTC	CASEEQSRGEQYF
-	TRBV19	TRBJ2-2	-	TGTGCCAGTAGCACTTACACCGGGGAGCTGTTTTTT	CASSTYTGELFF
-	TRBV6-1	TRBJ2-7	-	TGTGCCAGCAGTGATTGGACAGACTCCTACGAGCAGTACTTC	CASSDWTDSYEQYF
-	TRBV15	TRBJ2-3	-	TGTGCCACCAGCAGAGATCTAGGGGCCTGGGCAGATACGCAGTATTTT	CATSRDLGAWADTQYF
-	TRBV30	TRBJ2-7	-	TGTGCCTGGAGTGCGGGACTGGGGGGCTACGAGCAGTACTTC	CAWSAGLGGYEQYF
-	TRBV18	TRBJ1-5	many	TGTGCCAGCTCACTGCAGGGGAATGGTCAGCCCCAGCATTTT	CASSLQGNGQPQHF
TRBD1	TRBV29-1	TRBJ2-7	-	TGCAGCGTGACCGGACAGGGGGGGACCTACGAGCAGTACTTC	CSVTGQGGTYEQYF
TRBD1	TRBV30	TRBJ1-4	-	TGTGCCTGGTCAGGGGGCGGACCGCCCCGACTGTTTTTT	CAWSGGGPPRLFF
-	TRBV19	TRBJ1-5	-	TGTGCCAGCAACCTCGAAGGGAGCGGCAATCAGCCCCAGCATTTT	CASNLEGSGNQPQHF
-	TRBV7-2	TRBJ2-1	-	TGTGCCAGCAGCATAACCCACAATGAGCAGTTCTTC	CASSITHNEQFF
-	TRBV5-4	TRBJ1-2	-	TGTGCCAGCAGCTCGGACAGCCTGACTAACTATGGCTACACCTTC	CASSSDSLTNYGYTF